This T cell receptor (beta chain) was captured by sequencing in a study of Graves' ophthalmopathy and Graves' hyperthyroidism. Study information: Samples of peripheral blood were obtained at initial diagnosis, prior to treatment of any kind. Study-wide results and caveats: The blood repertoire also included most expanded thyroid clonotypes above 0.001 frequency.

Investigators amplified TCR beta CDR3 regions from RNA transcripts. An opening RT-PCR round employed HTBI primers and preceded a second-round multiplex PCR. TCRdb used MiXCR to reprocess the multiplex PCR reads, holding one entry per CDR3 protein. The table has around 660,000 distinct CDR3 sequences, 35% to 50% seen once; the top ten hold 3.3%. Of note for this clonotype: Its antigen is unknown.

Where ophthalmopathy was present, donors had moderate-to-severe activity, CAS ≥3, NOSPECS ≥4 and duration under 3 months. Reliance was placed on clinical symptoms, serum thyroxine, TRAb, thyroid ultrasound and orbital computed tomography for diagnosis. Per germline, CDR1 SEHNR and CDR2 FQNEAQ (reference sequence). The CDR3 has 15 amino acids. V was clipped by 4 bases and J by 4 bases; unmatched bases: 9. This chain uses TRBV7-9 with TRBJ1-2, with 7 bases fitting TRBD1. The source material was peripheral blood. This TCR was sampled from an adult man with Graves' ophthalmopathy. The CDR3 region has the DNA TGTGCCAGCAGCTCCGGTAAGGACAGGCGCTATGGCTACACCTTC. Its protein product is CASSSGKDRRYGYTF.